These 9 T cell receptor beta chains were all obtained from the same sample, sequenced in a study of PD-1 blockade in classical Hodgkin lymphoma. Sequenced by immunoSEQ multiplex PCR; TCRdb stores in-frame clones only, minus some. Of tens of thousands of clones in the sample, 75% to 90% are singletons; the top ten hold about 3.1%. Specified time point: cycle 4 day 1 (C4D1), after less than 7 weeks of nivolumab. Brentuximab vedotin exposure varied, and every patient relapsed after autologous stem cell transplantation. Purification of CD4+ T cells from thawed PBMCs was performed via magnetic negative selection. Material: CD4+ T cells from blood, obtained before the fourth cycle of nivolumab. The receptors here all came from a human donor with classical Hodgkin lymphoma.

This clone was detected only a few times. V gene TRBV9 combines with J gene TRBJ1-6, with TRBD1 identical over 7 bases. Looked up from germline, CDR1 is SGDLS and CDR2 is YYNGEE. The CDR3 runs to 14 residues. V gave up 2 bases and J gave up 8 bases; unmatched junction bases: 4. The CDR3 region has the DNA TGTGCCAGCAGCGTGTCAGGGGGTGATTCACCCCTCCACTTT. Residues: CASSVSGGDSPLHF.

V is TRBV18 and J is TRBJ1-2, with D unclear. CDR1 and CDR2 (germline): KGHSH, LQKENI. Between the trimmed V and J ends, which lost 1 base and 3 bases, there was a span of 12 bases. The CDR3 totals 15 residues. CDR3 DNA sequence: TGTGCCAGCTCACCACTAAGGTCCCGGGACTATGGCTACACCTTC. Translating it yields CASSPLRSRDYGYTF. Full variable domain (missing parts from reference TRBV18 and TRBJ1-2): NAGVMQNPRHLVRRRGQEARLRCSPMKGHSHVYWYRQLPEEGLKFMVYLQKENIIDESGMPKERFSAEFPKEGPSILRIQQVVRGDSAAYFCASSPLRSRDYGYTFGSGTRLTVV.

Only a few counts were recorded for this clone. The V gene is TRBV6-5, the J gene TRBJ2-7; D unresolved. This CDR3 region has 11 residues. The germline gives CDR1 MNHEY, CDR2 SVGAGI. V lost 4 bases to trimming and J lost 7 bases, with 8 bases between them. The CDR3 bases are TGTGCCAGCAGTTCGATGTCAGAGCAGTACTTC. It codes for CASSSMSEQYF.

This rearrangement joins TRBV5-4 to TRBJ2-3; D possibly corresponds to TRBD1 (6 bases). The CDR3 extends over 14 amino acids. Germline CDR1 reads SGHNT; CDR2 reads YYREEE (reference sequence). V lost 3 bases, J lost 4 bases, and 12 bases lay in between. The CDR3 loop reads CASSSKTGSDTQYF. The CDR3 nucleotides read TGTGCCAGCAGCTCAAAAACAGGGTCAGATACGCAGTATTTT.

This rearrangement joins TRBV4-1 to TRBJ1-2; possibly TRBD1 for D (5 bases). V shed 0 bases and J shed 5 bases, with 13 bases lying between them. The CDR3 covers 15 residues. Germline CDR1 reads MGHRA; CDR2 reads YSYEKL. CDR3 nucleotides: TGCGCCAGCAGCCAAGAGGGGCAGGCCCTTTATGGCTACACCTTC. Protein sequence: CASSQEGQALYGYTF.

This clone was detected only once. The chain is built from TRBV7-9 and TRBJ1-3, with 7 nucleotides matching TRBD1. CDR3 size: 15 residues. CDR1 and CDR2 (germline): SEHNR, FQNEAQ (reference sequence). V was pared by 7 bases and J by 4 bases, with 10 bases of the junction left unmatched. In DNA, the CDR3 is TGTGCCAGCAAAACACAGGGGCAAATCGGAAACACCATATATTTT. Its translation is CASKTQGQIGNTIYF.

This chain connects TRBV7-3 to TRBJ1-2, with 9 bases aligning to TRBD1. The CDR3 has 15 amino acids. Germline V CDR1 and CDR2: SGHTA, FQGTGA. With 0 bases clipped from V and 7 bases from J, the junction kept 6 bases outside the gene matches. DNA of the CDR3: TGTGCCAGCAGCTTAACGGCACAGGGGGCGGGTGGCTACACCTTC. Translated, it gives CASSLTAQGAGGYTF. The complete variable domain, with remaining parts taken from reference TRBV7-3 and TRBJ1-2, reads GAGVSQTPSNKVTEKGKYVELRCDPISGHTALYWYRQSLGQGPEFLIYFQGTGAADDSGLPNDRFFAVRPEGSVSTLKIQRTERGDSAVYLCASSLTAQGAGGYTFGSGTRLTVV.

The chain is built from TRBV7-2 and TRBJ2-7; D is perhaps TRBD1 or TRBD2 (6 bases each). The CDR3 sequence is 15 residues long. Germline V lookup: CDR1 SGHTA, CDR2 FQGNSA. The V end was cut by 6 bases, the J end by 2 bases, with 17 bases between. The CDR3 DNA sequence: TGTGCCAGCAGAAGGGGGTCGGGGGTGACCTACGAGCAGTACTTC. It codes for CASRRGSGVTYEQYF.

The chain uses TRBV10-3 and TRBJ2-1; no clear D. The germline V gene encodes CDR1 ENHRY and CDR2 SYGVKD. V lost 2 bases, J lost 2 bases, and 1 base lay in between. CDR3 length: 12 residues. The CDR3: CAISEAYNEQFF. The CDR3 region has the DNA TGTGCCATCAGTGAGGCCTACAATGAGCAGTTCTTC.